A selection of T cell receptor beta chains follows, all from one sample in a study of shared clonotypes between healthy human individuals. The assay was immunoSEQ multiplex PCR, and TCRdb's table has in-frame clones only and misses some. The table includes 450,000 to 500,000 clones, approximately 82% detected once. Sequencing used PBMCs. The receptors here all came from a middle-aged woman in good health. Some clones in this sample may be carry-over from other donors' samples. Each CDR3 is given with its conserved first and last residue. Fields, in order: CDR3 length, V gene, CDR3 protein.

length: 14
V: TRBV29-1
CDR3: CSVLASGIPYGQYF

length: 13
V: TRBV5-4
CDR3: CASSLPQQETQYF

length: 18
V: TRBV15
CDR3: CATSRDRGLAGKRETQYF

length: 15
V: TRBV4-3
CDR3: CASSQERGSTGELFF

length: 13
V: TRBV7-9
CDR3: CASSAGLAGEEFF

length: 16
V: TRBV5-8
CDR3: CASSLYITWGTDTQYF

length: 11
V: TRBV30
CDR3: CAWTQSYGYTF

length: 14
V: TRBV5-1
CDR3: CASSQGARGNTIYF

length: 12
V: TRBV5-1
CDR3: CASSEPTGEAFF

length: 15
V: TRBV10-3
CDR3: CATQPVQPMNTEAFF

length: 12
V: TRBV19
CDR3: CASSPARQPQHF

length: 13
V: TRBV6-6
CDR3: CASSYSPVGEQYF

length: 13
V: TRBV2
CDR3: CASSRDRDQPQHF

length: 16
V: TRBV19
CDR3: CASSISGRRKNTEAFF

length: 13
V: TRBV7-3
CDR3: CASSVGPNNEQFF

length: 15
V: TRBV18
CDR3: CASSPQGIYTGELFF

length: 15
V: TRBV7-2
CDR3: CASSWGRGQQETQYF

length: 16
V: TRBV5-1
CDR3: CASSPGLAGGAETQYF

length: 14
V: TRBV7-9
CDR3: CASSLGQPQETQYF

length: 13
V: TRBV28
CDR3: CASSVSGSYEQYF

length: 15
V: TRBV30
CDR3: CAWGDRVNMNTEAFF

length: 13
V: TRBV7-2
CDR3: CASSLSRLYEQYF

length: 15
V: TRBV5-4
CDR3: CASSLASGTYNEQFF

length: 15
V: TRBV5-6
CDR3: CASSLADGRRGEQYF

length: 13
V: TRBV29-1
CDR3: CSARLAGGGEQFF

length: 15
V: TRBV7-2
CDR3: CASSLPSPLRNTIYF

length: 12
V: TRBV30
CDR3: CAWSTLNEKLFF

length: 15
V: TRBV27
CDR3: CASSLGTSGMNEQFF

length: 13
V: TRBV6-5
CDR3: CASSYDMDLGAFF

length: 16
V: TRBV19
CDR3: CASSIPGQGDTGELFF

length: 15
V: TRBV9
CDR3: CASSVEGHPTGELFF

length: 14
V: TRBV5-4
CDR3: CASSLGLPLGEQYF

length: 14
V: TRBV11-2
CDR3: CASSQREGQYEQYF

length: 14
V: TRBV27
CDR3: CASSPKKGVNEQYF

length: 17
V: TRBV5-1
CDR3: CASSFPQGQGTDYEQYF

length: 14
V: TRBV5-4
CDR3: CASSLKSGTLEQFF

length: 13
V: TRBV10-2
CDR3: CASRGGLQETQYF

length: 15
V: TRBV18
CDR3: CASSPRAGSSYEQYF

length: 14
V: TRBV6-1
CDR3: CASTGTGVTDTQYF

length: 13
V: TRBV5-1
CDR3: CASSEDSTDTQYF

length: 14
V: TRBV27
CDR3: CASSKQREGYEQYF

length: 17
V: TRBV7-8
CDR3: CASSLHYPELGSYEQYF

length: 16
V: TRBV5-1
CDR3: CASSSSLTGVIYEQYF

length: 13
V: TRBV30
CDR3: CAWSEGAVNEQFF

length: 14
V: TRBV13
CDR3: CASSVGYATGTQYF